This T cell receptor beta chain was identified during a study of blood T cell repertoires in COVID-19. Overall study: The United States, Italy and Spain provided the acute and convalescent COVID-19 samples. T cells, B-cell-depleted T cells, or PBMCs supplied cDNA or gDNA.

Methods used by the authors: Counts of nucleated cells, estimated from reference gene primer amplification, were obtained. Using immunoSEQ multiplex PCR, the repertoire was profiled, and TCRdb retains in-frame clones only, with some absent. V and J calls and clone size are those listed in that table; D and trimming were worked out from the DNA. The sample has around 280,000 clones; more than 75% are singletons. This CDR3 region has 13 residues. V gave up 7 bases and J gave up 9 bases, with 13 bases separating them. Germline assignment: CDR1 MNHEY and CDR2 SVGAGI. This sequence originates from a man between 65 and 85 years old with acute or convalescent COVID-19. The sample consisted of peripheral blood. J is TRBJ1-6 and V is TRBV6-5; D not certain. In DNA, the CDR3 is TGTGCCAGCACTCCCCACGGCGGTTCACCCCTCCACTTT. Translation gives CASTPHGGSPLHF.